One TCR beta chain is described in this entry. Its matching antigen is unknown. This sample was included in a study of identical twins. Study findings and constraints: Reduced insertions were recorded for abundant cord blood beta clonotypes, with no such pattern in memory repertoires.

TCRdb called the 5' RACE reads again in MiXCR, with one record for every CDR3 protein. In the table there are about 240,000 distinct CDR3 sequences, roughly an eighth of which are singletons. V trimming: 5 bases; J trimming: 5 bases; junction bases outside the gene matches: 6. The germline gives CDR1 SGHTA, CDR2 FQGNSA. This CDR3 is 14 amino acids long. These same data were also listed under a study on yellow fever vaccine responses in identical twins.

The V gene is TRBV7-2, the J gene TRBJ2-7; TRBD1 aligns across 10 bases. The sequenced sample consisted of memory (CD45RO+) T cells sorted from blood. The TCR comes from a woman younger than 30 in good health. The CDR3: CASSRDRGYDEQYF. CDR3 nucleotides: TGTGCCAGCAGCCGGGACAGGGGTTACGACGAGCAGTACTTC.